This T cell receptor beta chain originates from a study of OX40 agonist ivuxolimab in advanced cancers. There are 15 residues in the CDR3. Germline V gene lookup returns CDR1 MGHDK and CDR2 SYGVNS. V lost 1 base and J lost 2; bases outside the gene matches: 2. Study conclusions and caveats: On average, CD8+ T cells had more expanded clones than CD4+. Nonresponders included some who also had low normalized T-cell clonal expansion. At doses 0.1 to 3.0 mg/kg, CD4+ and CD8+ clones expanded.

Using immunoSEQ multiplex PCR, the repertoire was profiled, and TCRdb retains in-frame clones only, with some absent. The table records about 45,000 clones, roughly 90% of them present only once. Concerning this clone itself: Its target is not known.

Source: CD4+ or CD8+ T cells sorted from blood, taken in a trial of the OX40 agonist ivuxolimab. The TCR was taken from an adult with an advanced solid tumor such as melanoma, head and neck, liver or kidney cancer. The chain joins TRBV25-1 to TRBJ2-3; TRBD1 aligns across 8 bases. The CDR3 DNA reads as TGTGCCAGCAGTGAATGGACAGGGAACACAGATACGCAGTATTTT. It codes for CASSEWTGNTDTQYF.